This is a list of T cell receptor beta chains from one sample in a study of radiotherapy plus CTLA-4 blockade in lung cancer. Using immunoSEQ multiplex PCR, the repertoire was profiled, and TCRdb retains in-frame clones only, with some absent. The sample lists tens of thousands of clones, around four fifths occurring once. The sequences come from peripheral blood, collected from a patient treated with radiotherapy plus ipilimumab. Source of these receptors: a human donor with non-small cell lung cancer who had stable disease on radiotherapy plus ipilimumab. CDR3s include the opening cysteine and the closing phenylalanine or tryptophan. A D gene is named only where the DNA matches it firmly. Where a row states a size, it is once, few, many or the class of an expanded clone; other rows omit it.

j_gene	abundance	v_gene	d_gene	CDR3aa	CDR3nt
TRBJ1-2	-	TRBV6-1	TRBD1	CASRGQGAVGGYTF	TGTGCCAGCAGGGGACAGGGCGCAGTGGGTGGCTACACCTTC
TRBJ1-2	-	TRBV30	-	CAWTQRGTGYTF	TGTGCCTGGACTCAGAGAGGGACTGGCTACACCTTC
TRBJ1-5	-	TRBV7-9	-	CASSLVGGNQPQHF	TGTGCCAGCAGCTTAGTGGGCGGAAATCAGCCCCAGCATTTT
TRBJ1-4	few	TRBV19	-	CASSIRREDEKLFF	TGTGCCAGTAGTATCCGGAGGGAGGATGAAAAACTGTTTTTT
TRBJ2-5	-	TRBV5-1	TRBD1	CASSTGQGGETQYF	TGCGCCAGCAGCACCGGACAGGGGGGAGAGACCCAGTACTTC
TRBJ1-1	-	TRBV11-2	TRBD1	CASSIGQASEAFF	TGTGCCAGCAGCATCGGACAGGCTAGTGAAGCTTTCTTT
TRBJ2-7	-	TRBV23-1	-	CASSQSSGVAYEQYF	TGCGCCAGCAGTCAATCGTCAGGGGTGGCCTACGAGCAGTACTTC
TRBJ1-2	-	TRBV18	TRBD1	CASSPPTDRGRGYGYTF	TGTGCCAGCTCACCACCTACAGACAGGGGGCGCGGCTATGGCTACACCTTC
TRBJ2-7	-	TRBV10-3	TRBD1	CASRDRATYEQYF	TGTGCCAGCCGGGACAGGGCTACCTACGAGCAGTACTTC
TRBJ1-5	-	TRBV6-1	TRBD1	CASRPDRGSNQPQHF	TGTGCCAGCAGACCCGACAGGGGCAGCAATCAGCCCCAGCATTTT
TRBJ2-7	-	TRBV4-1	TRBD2	CASSQLGLAGDEQYF	TGCGCCAGCAGCCAGTTGGGACTAGCGGGAGACGAGCAGTACTTC
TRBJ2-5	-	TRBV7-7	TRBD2	CASSLGTSGSRETQYF	TGTGCTAGCAGCTTGGGGACTAGCGGGAGTCGGGAGACCCAGTACTTC
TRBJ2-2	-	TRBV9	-	CASSVGGRGYTGELFF	TGTGCCAGCAGCGTAGGGGGCAGGGGATACACCGGGGAGCTGTTTTTT
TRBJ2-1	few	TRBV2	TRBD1	CASGGQGAGNNEQFF	TGTGCCAGCGGGGGACAGGGCGCTGGGAACAATGAGCAGTTCTTC
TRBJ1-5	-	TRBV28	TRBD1	CASSLSSYRGNQPQHF	TGTGCCAGCAGTTTATCGAGCTACAGGGGTAATCAGCCCCAGCATTTT
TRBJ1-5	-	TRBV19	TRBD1	CASSRAGGWGNQPQHF	TGTGCCAGTAGTCGAGCAGGGGGATGGGGCAATCAGCCCCAGCATTTT
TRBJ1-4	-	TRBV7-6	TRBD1	CASSPGTGVGEKLFF	TGTGCCAGCAGCCCAGGGACAGGGGTAGGGGAAAAACTGTTTTTT
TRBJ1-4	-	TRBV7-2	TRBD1	CASSLEGTGGNTNEKLFF	TGTGCCAGCAGCTTAGAGGGGACAGGGGGCAACACTAATGAAAAACTGTTTTTT
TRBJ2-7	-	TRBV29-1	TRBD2	CSAMVPASGSYEQYF	TGCAGCGCTATGGTCCCGGCTAGCGGGAGCTACGAGCAGTACTTC
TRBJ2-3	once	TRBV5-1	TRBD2	CASSLVGRDTQYF	TGCGCCAGCAGCTTGGTCGGGAGGGATACGCAGTATTTT
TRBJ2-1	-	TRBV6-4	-	CASSDEGWSAEQFF	TGTGCCAGCAGCGACGAAGGTTGGAGCGCTGAGCAGTTCTTC
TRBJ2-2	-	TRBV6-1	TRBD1	CASTLQGANTGELFF	TGTGCCAGCACCTTACAGGGGGCGAACACCGGGGAGCTGTTTTTT
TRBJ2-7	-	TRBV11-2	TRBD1	CASSLMTGGTHEQYF	TGTGCCAGCAGCTTAATGACAGGGGGAACCCACGAGCAGTACTTC
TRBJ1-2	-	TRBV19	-	CASSVDSNYGYTF	TGTGCCAGTAGTGTCGACAGTAACTATGGCTACACCTTC
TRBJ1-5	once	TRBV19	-	CASSHNPGVQPQHF	TGTGCCAGTAGTCACAACCCAGGGGTCCAGCCCCAGCATTTT
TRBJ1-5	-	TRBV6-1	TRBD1	CASSVSTGGQPQHF	TGTGCCAGCAGTGTATCCACAGGGGGCCAGCCCCAGCATTTT
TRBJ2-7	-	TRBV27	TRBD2	CASSSRPQPTSGNRYEQYF	TGTGCCAGCAGTAGTCGCCCGCAGCCCACTAGCGGGAATCGCTACGAGCAGTACTTC
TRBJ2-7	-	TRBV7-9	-	CASSLALGLNYEQYF	TGTGCCAGCAGCTTAGCCCTGGGACTTAACTACGAGCAGTACTTC
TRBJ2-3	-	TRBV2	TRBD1	CASKGQGWGDTQYF	TGTGCCAGCAAGGGACAGGGATGGGGAGATACGCAGTATTTT
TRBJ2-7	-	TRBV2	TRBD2	CASSEWASGTLEQYF	TGTGCCAGCAGTGAATGGGCTAGCGGGACCCTCGAGCAGTACTTC
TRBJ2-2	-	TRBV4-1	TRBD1	CASSWGQGFTGELFF	TGCGCCAGCAGTTGGGGACAGGGCTTCACCGGGGAGCTGTTTTTT
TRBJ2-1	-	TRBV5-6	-	CASSLVHFDEQFF	TGTGCCAGCAGCTTGGTTCATTTCGATGAGCAGTTCTTC
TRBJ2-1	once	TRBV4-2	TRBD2	CASSQYGTSGSDEQFF	TGTGCCAGCAGCCAATACGGGACTAGCGGGAGTGATGAGCAGTTCTTC
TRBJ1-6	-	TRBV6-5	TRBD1	CASSDQGGLGSPLHF	TGTGCCAGCAGCGACCAGGGGGGACTTGGTTCACCCCTCCACTTT
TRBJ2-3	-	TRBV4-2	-	CASSPRVRDTQYF	TGTGCCAGCAGCCCCAGGGTCCGGGATACGCAGTATTTT
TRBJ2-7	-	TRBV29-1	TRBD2	CSALLAGPYEQYF	TGCAGCGCCTTACTAGCGGGACCCTACGAGCAGTACTTC
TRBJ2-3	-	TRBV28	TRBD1	CASSRQGGSDTQYF	TGTGCCAGCAGCCGACAGGGTGGATCAGATACGCAGTATTTT
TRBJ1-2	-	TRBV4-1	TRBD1	CASSQTGGGFYGYTF	TGCGCCAGCAGCCAAACAGGGGGGGGTTTCTATGGCTACACCTTC
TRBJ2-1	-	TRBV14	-	CASSQQGYNEQFF	TGTGCCAGCAGCCAACAGGGCTACAATGAGCAGTTCTTC
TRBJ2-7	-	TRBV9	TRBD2	CASSVEIAGGRGEQYF	TGTGCCAGCAGCGTAGAGATAGCGGGGGGGCGCGGCGAGCAGTACTTC
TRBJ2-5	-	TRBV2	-	CASSKDSLPGETQYF	TGTGCCAGCAGTAAGGACAGCCTCCCGGGAGAGACCCAGTACTTC
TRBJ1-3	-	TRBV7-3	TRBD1	CASSLTSGGTGNTIYF	TGTGCCAGCAGCTTAACGTCAGGGGGCACTGGAAACACCATATATTTT
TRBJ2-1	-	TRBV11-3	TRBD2	CASSSDGLAGANEQFF	TGTGCCAGCAGCTCTGACGGACTAGCGGGAGCCAATGAGCAGTTCTTC
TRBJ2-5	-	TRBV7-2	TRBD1	CASTRPPGGGETQYF	TGTGCCAGCACCCGCCCCCCAGGGGGTGGGGAGACCCAGTACTTC
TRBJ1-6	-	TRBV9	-	CASSVVQGSPLHF	TGTGCCAGCAGCGTAGTGCAGGGATCACCCCTCCACTTT
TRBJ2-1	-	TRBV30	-	CAWSSQGLSYNEQFF	TGTGCCTGGAGCTCTCAGGGGCTATCCTACAATGAGCAGTTCTTC
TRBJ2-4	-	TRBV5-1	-	CASSEGTKNIQYF	TGCGCCAGCAGCGAGGGAACCAAAAACATTCAGTACTTC
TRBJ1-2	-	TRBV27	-	CASSLFQGRGYTF	TGTGCCAGCAGTTTATTCCAGGGTCGAGGCTACACCTTC
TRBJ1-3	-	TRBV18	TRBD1	CASSPVGTAGNTIYF	TGTGCCAGCTCACCCGTAGGGACAGCTGGAAACACCATATATTTT
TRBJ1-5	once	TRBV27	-	CASSFQDRYYSNQPQHF	TGTGCCAGCAGTTTCCAGGACCGTTATTATAGCAATCAGCCCCAGCATTTT
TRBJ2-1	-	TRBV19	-	CASSMGTSFSHEQFF	TGTGCCAGTAGTATGGGGACATCATTCTCCCATGAGCAGTTCTTC
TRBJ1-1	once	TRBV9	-	CASSVADSPATEAFF	TGTGCCAGCAGCGTAGCTGACTCCCCGGCCACTGAAGCTTTCTTT
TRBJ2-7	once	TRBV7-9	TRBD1	CASSEDRGFLYEQYF	TGTGCCAGCAGCGAGGACAGGGGCTTCCTCTACGAGCAGTACTTC